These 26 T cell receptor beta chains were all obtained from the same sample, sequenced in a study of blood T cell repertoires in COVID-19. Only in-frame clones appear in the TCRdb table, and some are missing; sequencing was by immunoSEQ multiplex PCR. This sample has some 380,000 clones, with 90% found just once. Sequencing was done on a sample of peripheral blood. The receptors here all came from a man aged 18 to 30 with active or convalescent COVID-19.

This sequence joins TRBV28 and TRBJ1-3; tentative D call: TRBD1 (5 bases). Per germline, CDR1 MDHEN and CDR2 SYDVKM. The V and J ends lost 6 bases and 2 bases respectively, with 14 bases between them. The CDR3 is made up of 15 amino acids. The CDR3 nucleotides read TGTGCCAGCAGCTTTAGGGGCAGGACTGGAAACACCATATATTTT. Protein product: CASSFRGRTGNTIYF.

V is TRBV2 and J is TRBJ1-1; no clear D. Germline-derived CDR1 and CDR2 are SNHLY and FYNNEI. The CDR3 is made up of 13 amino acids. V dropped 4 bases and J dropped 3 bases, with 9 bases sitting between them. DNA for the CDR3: TGTGCCAGCAGTGTCCGGTATGACACTGAAGCTTTCTTT. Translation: CASSVRYDTEAFF.

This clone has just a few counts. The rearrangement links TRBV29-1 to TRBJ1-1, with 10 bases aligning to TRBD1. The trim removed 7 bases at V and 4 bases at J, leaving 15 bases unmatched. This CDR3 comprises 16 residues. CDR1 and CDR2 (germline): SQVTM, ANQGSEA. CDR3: CSAIRTGGWSGTEAFF. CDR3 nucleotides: TGCAGCGCAATTAGGACAGGGGGATGGTCTGGCACTGAAGCTTTCTTT.

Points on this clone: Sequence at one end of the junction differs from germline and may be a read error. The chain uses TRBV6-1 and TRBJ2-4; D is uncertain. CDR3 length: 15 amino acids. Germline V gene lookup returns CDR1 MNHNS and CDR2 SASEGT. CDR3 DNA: TGTGCCAGCAGTGAAGTTCGCGGAATCCCGGGTATCAATAGTTTC. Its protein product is CASSEVRGIPGINSF.

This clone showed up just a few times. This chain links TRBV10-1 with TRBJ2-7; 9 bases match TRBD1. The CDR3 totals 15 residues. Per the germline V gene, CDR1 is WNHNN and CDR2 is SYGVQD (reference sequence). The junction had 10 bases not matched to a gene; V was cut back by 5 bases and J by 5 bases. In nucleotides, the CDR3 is TGCGCCAGCAGTTTTGTGCCGGGACAGGGCCACGAGCAGTACTTC. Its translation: CASSFVPGQGHEQYF.

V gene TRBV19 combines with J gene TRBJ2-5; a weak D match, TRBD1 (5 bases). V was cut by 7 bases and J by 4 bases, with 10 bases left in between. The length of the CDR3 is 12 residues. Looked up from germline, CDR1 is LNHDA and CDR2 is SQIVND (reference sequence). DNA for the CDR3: TGTGCCAGTAAGAGTCAGGGAGAGACCCAGTACTTC. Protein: CASKSQGETQYF.

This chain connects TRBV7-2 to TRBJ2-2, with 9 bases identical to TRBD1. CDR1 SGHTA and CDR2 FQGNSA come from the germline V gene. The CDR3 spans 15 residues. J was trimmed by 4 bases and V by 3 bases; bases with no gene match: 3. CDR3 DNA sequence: TGTGCCAGCAGCTTGGGACAGGGTGTCACCGGGGAGCTGTTTTTT. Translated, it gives CASSLGQGVTGELFF.

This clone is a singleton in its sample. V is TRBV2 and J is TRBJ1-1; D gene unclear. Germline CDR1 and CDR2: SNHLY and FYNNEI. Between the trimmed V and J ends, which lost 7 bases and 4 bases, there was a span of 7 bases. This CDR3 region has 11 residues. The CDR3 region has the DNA TGTGCCAGCAATATTCTCACTGAAGCTTTCTTT. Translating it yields CASNILTEAFF.

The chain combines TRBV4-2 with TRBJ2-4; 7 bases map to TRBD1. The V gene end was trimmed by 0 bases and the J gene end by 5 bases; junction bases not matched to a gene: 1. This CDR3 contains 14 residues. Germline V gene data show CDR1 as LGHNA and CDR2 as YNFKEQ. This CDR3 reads CASSQEGTENIQYF. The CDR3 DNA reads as TGTGCCAGCAGCCAAGAGGGGACAGAAAACATTCAGTACTTC.

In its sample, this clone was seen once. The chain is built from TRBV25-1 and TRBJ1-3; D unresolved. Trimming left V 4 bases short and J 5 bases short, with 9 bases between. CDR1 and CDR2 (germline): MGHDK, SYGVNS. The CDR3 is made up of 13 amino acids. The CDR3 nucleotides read TGTGCCAGCAGTGTCCCCCGTAGAAACACCATATATTTT. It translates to CASSVPRRNTIYF.

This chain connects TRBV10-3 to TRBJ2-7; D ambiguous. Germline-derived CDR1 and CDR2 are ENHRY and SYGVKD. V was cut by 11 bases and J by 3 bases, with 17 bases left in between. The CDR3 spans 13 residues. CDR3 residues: CAHNQVAGYEQYF. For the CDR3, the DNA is TGTGCCCATAATCAGGTCGCAGGCTACGAGCAGTACTTC.

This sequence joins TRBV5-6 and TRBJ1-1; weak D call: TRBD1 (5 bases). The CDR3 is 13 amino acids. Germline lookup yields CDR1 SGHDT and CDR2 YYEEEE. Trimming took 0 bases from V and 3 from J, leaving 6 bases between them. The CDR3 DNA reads TGTGCCAGCAGCTTGGCCAGGGACACTGAAGCTTTCTTT. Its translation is CASSLARDTEAFF.

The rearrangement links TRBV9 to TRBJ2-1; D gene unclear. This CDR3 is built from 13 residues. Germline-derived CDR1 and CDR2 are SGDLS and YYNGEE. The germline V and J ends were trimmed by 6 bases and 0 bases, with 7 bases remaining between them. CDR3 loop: CASTRGSYNEQFF. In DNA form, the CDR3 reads TGTGCCAGCACACGAGGCTCCTACAATGAGCAGTTCTTC.

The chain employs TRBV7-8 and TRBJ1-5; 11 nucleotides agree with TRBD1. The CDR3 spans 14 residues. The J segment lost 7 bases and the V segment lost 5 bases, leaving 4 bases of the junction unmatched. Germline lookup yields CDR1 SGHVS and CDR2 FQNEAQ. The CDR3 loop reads CASSPGQGGQPQHF. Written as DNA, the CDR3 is TGTGCCAGCAGCCCGGGACAGGGGGGGCAGCCCCAGCATTTT.

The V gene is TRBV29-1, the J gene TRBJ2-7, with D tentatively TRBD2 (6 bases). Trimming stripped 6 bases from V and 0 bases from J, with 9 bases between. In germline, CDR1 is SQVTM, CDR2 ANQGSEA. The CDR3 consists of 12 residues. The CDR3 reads CSVAGSSYEQYF. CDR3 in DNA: TGCAGCGTGGCGGGGAGCTCCTACGAGCAGTACTTC.

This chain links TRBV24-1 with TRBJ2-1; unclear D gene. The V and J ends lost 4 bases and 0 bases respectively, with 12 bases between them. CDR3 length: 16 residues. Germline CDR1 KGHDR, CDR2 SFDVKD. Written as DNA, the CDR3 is TGTGCCACCAGTGACCCTAGTCATAGCTCCTACAATGAGCAGTTCTTC. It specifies CATSDPSHSSYNEQFF.

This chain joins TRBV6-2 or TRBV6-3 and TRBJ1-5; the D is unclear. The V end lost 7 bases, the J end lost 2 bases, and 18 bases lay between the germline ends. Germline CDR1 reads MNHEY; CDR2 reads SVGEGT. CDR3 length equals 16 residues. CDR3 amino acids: CASTPWAVRGNQPQHF. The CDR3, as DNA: TGTGCCAGCACCCCGTGGGCAGTGAGGGGCAATCAGCCCCAGCATTTT.

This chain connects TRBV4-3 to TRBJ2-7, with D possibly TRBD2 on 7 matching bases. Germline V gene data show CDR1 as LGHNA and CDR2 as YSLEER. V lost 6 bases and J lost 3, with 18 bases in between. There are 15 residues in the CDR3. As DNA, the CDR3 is TGCGCCAGCAGTCAGGGCGGAGGGGGGGACTACGAGCAGTACTTC. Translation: CASSQGGGGDYEQYF.

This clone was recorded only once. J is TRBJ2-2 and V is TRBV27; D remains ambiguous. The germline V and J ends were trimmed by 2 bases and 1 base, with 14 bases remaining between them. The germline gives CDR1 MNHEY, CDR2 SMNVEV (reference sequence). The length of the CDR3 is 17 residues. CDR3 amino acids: CASSLVPIGENTGELFF. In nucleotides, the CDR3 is TGTGCCAGCAGTTTAGTGCCTATCGGAGAGAACACCGGGGAGCTGTTTTTT.

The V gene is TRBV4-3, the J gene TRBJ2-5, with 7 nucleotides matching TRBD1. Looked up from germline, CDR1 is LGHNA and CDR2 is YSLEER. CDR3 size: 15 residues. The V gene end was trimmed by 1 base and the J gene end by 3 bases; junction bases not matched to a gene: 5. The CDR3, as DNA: TGCGCCAGCAGCCAAGGAGGGACAGTAGAAGAGACCCAGTACTTC. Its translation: CASSQGGTVEETQYF.

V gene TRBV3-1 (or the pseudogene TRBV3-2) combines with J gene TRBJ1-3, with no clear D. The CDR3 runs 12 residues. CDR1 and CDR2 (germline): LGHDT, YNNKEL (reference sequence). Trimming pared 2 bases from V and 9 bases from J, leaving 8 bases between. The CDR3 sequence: CASSQKGGTIYF. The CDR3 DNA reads TGTGCCAGCAGCCAAAAAGGAGGCACCATATATTTT.

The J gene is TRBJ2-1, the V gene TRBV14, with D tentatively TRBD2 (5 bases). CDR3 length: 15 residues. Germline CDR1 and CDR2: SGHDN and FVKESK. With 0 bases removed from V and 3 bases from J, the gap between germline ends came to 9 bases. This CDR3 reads CASSQELSGYNEQFF. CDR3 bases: TGTGCCAGCAGCCAAGAATTAAGCGGCTACAATGAGCAGTTCTTC. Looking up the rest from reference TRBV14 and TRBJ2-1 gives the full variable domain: EAGVTQFPSHSVIEKGQTVTLRCDPISGHDNLYWYRRVMGKEIKFLLHFVKESKQDESGMPNNRFLAERTGGTYSTLKVQPAELEDSGVYFCASSQELSGYNEQFFGPGTRLTVL.

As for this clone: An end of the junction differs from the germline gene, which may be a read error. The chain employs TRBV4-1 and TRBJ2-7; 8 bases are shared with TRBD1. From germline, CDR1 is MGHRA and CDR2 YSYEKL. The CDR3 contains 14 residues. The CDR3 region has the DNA TGCGCCAGCAGCCAGGACAGGGTCTCCCACGAGCAGTACTTC. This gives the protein CASSQDRVSHEQYF.

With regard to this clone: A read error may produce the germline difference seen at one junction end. The CDR3 sequence: CASSLAGGITEAFF. The CDR3 bases are TGTGCCAGCAGCCTAGCAGGGGGCATCACTGAAGCTTTCTTT. The V and J genes are TRBV7-9 and TRBJ1-1; 8 bases are a match to TRBD1. CDR1 is SEHNR, CDR2 FQNEAQ, per germline (reference sequence). CDR3 size: 14 residues.

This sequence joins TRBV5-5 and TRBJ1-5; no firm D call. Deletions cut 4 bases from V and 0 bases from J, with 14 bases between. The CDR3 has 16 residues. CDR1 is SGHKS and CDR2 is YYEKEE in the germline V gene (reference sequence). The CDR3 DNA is TGTGCCAGCAGCGGGGAGGAATTCGATAGCAATCAGCCCCAGCATTTT. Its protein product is CASSGEEFDSNQPQHF. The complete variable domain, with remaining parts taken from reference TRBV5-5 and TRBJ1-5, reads DAGVTQSPTHLIKTRGQQVTLRCSPISGHKSVSWYQQVLGQGPQFIFQYYEKEERGRGNFPDRFSARQFPNYSSELNVNALLLGDSALYLCASSGEEFDSNQPQHFGDGTRLSIL.

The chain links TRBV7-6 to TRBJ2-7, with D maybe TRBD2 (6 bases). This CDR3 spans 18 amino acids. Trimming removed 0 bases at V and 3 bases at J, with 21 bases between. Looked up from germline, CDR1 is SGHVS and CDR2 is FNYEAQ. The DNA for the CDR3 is TGTGCCAGCAGCTTAGCAATAGCCGGGACTCCTGAAGACTACGAGCAGTACTTC. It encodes CASSLAIAGTPEDYEQYF.